One sample yielded the 21 T cell receptor beta chains listed below, sequenced in a study of early T cells in non-severe SARS-CoV-2 infection. TCRdb reprocessed the 5' RACE reads via MiXCR and lists one record per CDR3 protein. The table shows roughly 100,000 distinct CDR3 sequences, with under 15% occurring only once. Material for sequencing was whole blood. The receptors stem from an adult who was a healthcare worker with PCR-confirmed SARS-CoV-2 infection or an uninfected control (not recorded which).

Only a few counts were recorded for this clonotype. The chain uses TRBV3-1 and TRBJ1-6; D gene uncertain. This CDR3 is built from 14 residues. V gave up 8 bases and J gave up 5 bases, with 13 bases separating them. Germline V gene sequence: CDR1 LGHDT, CDR2 YNNKEL (reference sequence). The CDR3 nucleotides are TGTGCCAGCTCCAAACCCTACGATAATTCACCCCTCCACTTT. This translates into CASSKPYDNSPLHF.

The V call is TRBV3-1, the J call TRBJ2-7; 8 positions agree with TRBD2. V lost 4 bases, J lost 9 bases, and 11 bases stayed unmatched. The CDR3 consists of 14 residues. The V gene's germline CDR1 is LGHDT and CDR2 YNNKEL (reference sequence). The CDR3, as DNA: TGTGCCAGCAGCCCTGCAAGCGGGGGCTTCGCGCAGTACTTC. Translating it yields CASSPASGGFAQYF.

This clonotype was detected a few times. The CDR3 here is CASSYKAGIGEQYF. CDR3 nucleotide sequence: TGTGCCAGCAGTTACAAGGCGGGGATTGGGGAGCAGTACTTC. The chain links TRBV6-5 to TRBJ2-7; perhaps TRBD2 as D (6 bases). Germline loops: CDR1 MNHEY, CDR2 SVGAGI. The V end lost 2 bases, the J end lost 7 bases, and 15 bases lay between the germline ends. CDR3 length equals 14 residues.

This clonotype came up a few times. The rearrangement links TRBV20-1 to TRBJ2-7; D ambiguous. This CDR3 is built from 14 residues. Trimming removed 6 bases at V and 4 bases at J, with 19 bases between. From germline, CDR1 is DFQATT and CDR2 SNEGSKA (reference sequence). CDR3 loop: CSAPPQQIGYEQYF. CDR3 bases: TGCAGTGCCCCCCCGCAGCAGATCGGTTACGAGCAGTACTTC.

This chain uses TRBV28 with TRBJ1-1; the match to TRBD1 covers 9 bases. V lost 8 bases and J lost 4; bases outside the gene matches: 11. Germline assignment: CDR1 MDHEN and CDR2 SYDVKM. The CDR3 runs 15 residues. The CDR3 reads CASSGTGLGRTEAFF. The DNA of the CDR3 is TGTGCCAGCTCCGGGACAGGGCTAGGGCGCACTGAAGCTTTCTTT.

This clonotype was recorded a few times. The CDR3 loop reads CAWNSQNTEAFF. Here the CDR3 DNA reads TGTGCCTGGAATAGCCAAAACACTGAAGCTTTCTTT. The V gene is TRBV30, the J gene TRBJ1-1; D ambiguous. The V end lost 4 bases, the J end lost 2 bases, and 8 bases lay between the germline ends. The CDR3 sequence is 12 residues long. CDR1 and CDR2 from the germline V gene are GTSNPN and SVGIG (reference sequence).

CDR3 sequence (DNA): TGCGCCAGCAGCCAAGATCAGCCTTCCCAGTCGGGGGAGCAGTTCTTC. Encoded protein: CASSQDQPSQSGEQFF. J is TRBJ2-1 and V is TRBV4-3; D might be TRBD2 (5 bases). Trimming shortened V by 0 bases and J by 10 bases, and 19 bases separated the two germline ends. Germline lookup yields CDR1 LGHNA and CDR2 YSLEER. This CDR3 has 16 residues.

With respect to this clonotype: At one end the junction does not follow the germline gene, possibly because of a read error. V is TRBV20-1 and J is TRBJ1-2; 8 bases fit TRBD1. The germline gives CDR1 DFQATT, CDR2 SNEGSKA (reference sequence). The CDR3 is 12 amino acids. As DNA, the CDR3 is TGCAGTGCCAGAGACAGGGGCTATGGCTACACCTTC. Residues: CSARDRGYGYTF.

In this sample, this clonotype turned up many times. This rearrangement joins TRBV6-6 to TRBJ1-2; no definite D call. This CDR3 has 13 residues. Germline V gene lookup returns CDR1 MNHNY and CDR2 SVGAGI (reference sequence). V lost 6 bases, J lost 0 bases, and 8 bases lay in between. CDR3 bases: TGTGCCAGCAGCCCCGGGTCTAACTATGGCTACACCTTC. The encoded protein is CASSPGSNYGYTF.

The rearrangement links TRBV12-3 or TRBV12-4 to TRBJ1-1; D not resolved. CDR3 length equals 14 residues. With 3 bases removed from V and 5 bases from J, the gap between germline ends came to 13 bases. Here the CDR3 DNA reads TGTGCCAGCAGTTTCTACCCTTTCCTGACTGAAGCTTTCTTT. It encodes CASSFYPFLTEAFF.

In this sample, this clonotype turned up a few times. J is TRBJ2-5 and V is TRBV20-1; possible D gene TRBD1, 6 bases. Germline CDR1 DFQATT, CDR2 SNEGSKA (reference sequence). Trimming left V 6 bases short and J 5 bases short, with 22 bases between. This CDR3 comprises 15 residues. The CDR3, as DNA: TGCAGTGCCCAGAGGGCAGGGGCAGGCAAGGAGACCCAGTACTTC. It encodes CSAQRAGAGKETQYF.

The chain couples TRBV19 to TRBJ2-5, with D possibly TRBD1 on 5 matching bases. Germline CDR1 reads LNHDA; CDR2 reads SQIVND (reference sequence). Deletions cut 0 bases from V and 5 bases from J, with 10 bases between. The CDR3 sequence is 14 residues long. The CDR3 reads CASSIEGQGETQYF. The CDR3 region has the DNA TGTGCCAGTAGTATAGAGGGGCAGGGCGAGACCCAGTACTTC.

The J gene is TRBJ2-7, the V gene TRBV7-2; the match to TRBD1 covers 8 bases. The V gene's germline CDR1 is SGHTA and CDR2 FQGNSA. The CDR3 has 14 residues. V shed 1 base, J shed 4 bases, and the junction held 3 bases outside the gene matches. The CDR3 nucleotides read TGTGCCAGCAGCTTAGGGGACAGGAGGTACGAGCAGTACTTC. Translation gives CASSLGDRRYEQYF.

CDR3 region: CASTPDEYSNQPQHF. The DNA of the CDR3 is TGTGCCAGCACACCCGACGAGTATAGCAATCAGCCCCAGCATTTT. J is TRBJ1-5 and V is TRBV28; D remains unclear. The CDR3 covers 15 residues. CDR1 is MDHEN, CDR2 SYDVKM, per germline. Trimming removed 7 bases from V and 0 bases from J, with 13 bases in between.

The rearrangement links TRBV6-5 to TRBJ2-3; 15 bases align to TRBD2. This CDR3 is 15 amino acids long. Germline lookup yields CDR1 MNHEY and CDR2 SVGAGI. V shed 8 bases and J 10 bases; nucleotides not matched to a gene: 10. The CDR3 DNA follows: TGTGCCAGCGAACCCGGGGGACTAGCGGGAGGATCGCAGTATTTT. It yields the protein CASEPGGLAGGSQYF.

To note about this clonotype: This may be a read error: a much more frequent sequence differs by one nucleotide. The chain recombines TRBV3-1 with TRBJ2-6; no clear D. This CDR3 spans 13 amino acids. The V end was cut by 7 bases, the J end by 0 bases, with 4 bases between. Germline V gene data show CDR1 as LGHDT and CDR2 as YNNKEL (reference sequence). The CDR3 reads CASTFSGANVLTF. In DNA form, the CDR3 reads TGTGCCAGCACTTTCTCTGGGGCCAACGTCCTGACTTTC.

The rearrangement uses TRBV10-3 and TRBJ2-3, with TRBD2 identical over 7 bases. The CDR3 runs to 13 residues. After removal of 0 bases from V and 11 bases from J, the junction contained 5 bases not matched to a gene. Germline V gives CDR1 ENHRY, CDR2 SYGVKD. CDR3 in DNA: TGTGCCATCAGTGAGTCGATGCGGGAGCAGCAGTATTTT. This codes for CAISESMREQQYF.

This clonotype was counted a few times. The chain is built from TRBV9 and TRBJ2-5, with D hard to call. The CDR3 has 11 residues. The germline V and J ends were trimmed by 4 bases and 5 bases, with 6 bases remaining between them. In germline, CDR1 is SGDLS, CDR2 YYNGEE. The CDR3 DNA follows: TGTGCCAGCAGCCGGACGGAGACCCAGTACTTC. This translates into CASSRTETQYF.

The J gene is TRBJ2-7, the V gene TRBV7-2; 8 positions agree with TRBD1. CDR3 size: 14 residues. Germline CDR1 SGHTA, CDR2 FQGNSA. V lost 1 base, J lost 3 bases, and 2 bases stayed unmatched. This chain's CDR3 is CASSLGQGNYEQYF. The CDR3 DNA is TGTGCCAGCAGCTTAGGACAGGGGAACTACGAGCAGTACTTC.

This clonotype was recorded many times. One junction end disagrees with the germline gene, perhaps due to a read error. This chain connects TRBV7-8 to TRBJ2-1, with D possibly TRBD2 on 6 matching bases. The CDR3 spans 15 residues. Germline V lookup: CDR1 SGHVS, CDR2 FQNEAQ. The CDR3: CASSRFRDSDNEQFF. The CDR3, as DNA: TGTGCCAGCAGCCGATTCCGGGACTCCGACAATGAGCAGTTCTTC.

The V gene is TRBV12-3 or TRBV12-4, the J gene TRBJ2-1, with unresolved D. V was pared by 0 bases and J by 8 bases, with 8 bases between. The CDR3 contains 13 residues. CDR3 protein: CASSLAWADEQFF. As DNA, the CDR3 is TGTGCCAGCAGTTTAGCTTGGGCAGATGAGCAGTTCTTC.